The T cell receptor (beta chain) described here comes from a study of blood T cell repertoires in COVID-19. Study context: Material from acute and convalescent COVID-19 was sourced from the United States, Italy and Spain. T cells, B-cell-depleted T cells, or PBMCs provided the cDNA or gDNA that served as material.

In the source study's methods: Estimation of nucleated cell counts relied on the amplification of reference gene primers. The method was immunoSEQ multiplex PCR; TCRdb's version includes in-frame clones alone and lacks a portion of them. V and J calls and clone size come straight from that table; D and trimming were deduced from the DNA. This table has about 70,000 clones, about 68% appearing once. With 7 bases clipped from V and 7 bases from J, the junction kept 10 bases outside the gene matches. The length of the CDR3 is 14 residues. Germline V gene sequence: CDR1 SNHLY, CDR2 FYNNEI. What was sequenced was peripheral blood. This TCR was recovered from a woman between 65 and 79 years old with acute or convalescent COVID-19. This sequence joins TRBV2 and TRBJ1-2; TRBD1 aligns across 9 bases. CDR3 residues: CASILVDRGGGYTF. CDR3 nucleotides: TGTGCCAGCATTCTAGTGGACAGGGGAGGTGGCTACACCTTC.